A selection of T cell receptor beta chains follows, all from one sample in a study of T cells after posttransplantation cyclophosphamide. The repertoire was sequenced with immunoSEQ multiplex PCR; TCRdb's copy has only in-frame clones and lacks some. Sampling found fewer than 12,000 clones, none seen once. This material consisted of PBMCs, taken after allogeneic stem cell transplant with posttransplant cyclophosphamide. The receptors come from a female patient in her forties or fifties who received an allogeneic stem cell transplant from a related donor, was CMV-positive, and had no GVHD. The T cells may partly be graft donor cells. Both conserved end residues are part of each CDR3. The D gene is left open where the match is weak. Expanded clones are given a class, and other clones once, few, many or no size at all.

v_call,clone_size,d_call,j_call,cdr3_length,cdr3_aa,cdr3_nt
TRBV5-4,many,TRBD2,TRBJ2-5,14,CASSLRTSGETQYF,TGTGCCAGCAGCTTGAGGACTAGCGGGGAGACCCAGTACTTC
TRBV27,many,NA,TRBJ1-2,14,CASSSDRLEYGYTF,TGTGCCAGCAGTTCAGACAGGCTTGAGTATGGCTACACCTTC
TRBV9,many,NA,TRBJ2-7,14,CASSVGGGFNEQYF,TGTGCCAGCAGCGTAGGAGGCGGGTTCAACGAGCAGTACTTC
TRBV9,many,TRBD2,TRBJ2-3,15,CASSVEMSGRGTQYF,TGTGCCAGCAGCGTAGAAATGTCCGGGCGGGGGACGCAGTATTTT
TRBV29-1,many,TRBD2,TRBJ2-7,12,CSVGIGGNEQYF,TGCAGCGTTGGGATCGGGGGGAACGAGCAGTACTTC
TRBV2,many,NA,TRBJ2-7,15,CASIRGSGPAYEQYF,TGTGCCAGCATTAGGGGGAGCGGCCCGGCCTACGAGCAGTACTTC
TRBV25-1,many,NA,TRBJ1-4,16,CASSEAPGERDEKLFF,TGTGCCAGCAGTGAAGCTCCAGGGGAGAGGGATGAAAAACTGTTTTTT
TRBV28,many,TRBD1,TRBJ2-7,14,CASSHPTGLGEQYF,TGTGCCAGCAGCCACCCGACAGGGTTAGGCGAGCAGTACTTC
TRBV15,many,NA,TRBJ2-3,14,CATSRDPLTDTQYF,TGTGCCACCAGCAGAGATCCACTCACAGATACGCAGTATTTT
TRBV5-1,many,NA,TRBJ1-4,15,CASSSLGVANEKLFF,TGCGCCAGCAGCTCGCTCGGGGTTGCTAATGAAAAACTGTTTTTT
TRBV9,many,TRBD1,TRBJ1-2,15,CASSMSRDSNYGYTF,TGTGCCAGCAGCATGTCCCGGGACAGTAACTATGGCTACACCTTC
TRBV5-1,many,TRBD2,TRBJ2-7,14,CASSLTSGSHEQYF,TGCGCCAGCAGCTTGACTAGCGGGAGCCACGAGCAGTACTTC
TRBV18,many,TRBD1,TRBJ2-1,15,CASSPRGGVYNEQFF,TGTGCCAGCTCACCTCGAGGGGGCGTCTACAATGAGCAGTTCTTC
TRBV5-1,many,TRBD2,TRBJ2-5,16,CASSLGTSGVRETQYF,TGCGCCAGCAGCCTTGGGACTAGCGGGGTGAGGGAGACCCAGTACTTC
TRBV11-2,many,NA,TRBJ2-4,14,CASSLEVRGDIQYF,TGTGCCAGCAGCTTAGAAGTCCGAGGAGACATTCAGTACTTC
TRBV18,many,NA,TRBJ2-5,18,CASSPPRTVDPRRETQYF,TGTGCCAGCTCACCACCGCGTACAGTCGACCCACGCCGAGAGACCCAGTACTTC
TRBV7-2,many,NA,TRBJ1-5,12,CASSQGRQPQHF,TGTGCCAGCAGCCAGGGGCGTCAGCCCCAGCATTTT
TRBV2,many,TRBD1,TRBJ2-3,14,CASSTGGSTDTQYF,TGTGCCAGCAGCACAGGGGGAAGCACAGATACGCAGTATTTT
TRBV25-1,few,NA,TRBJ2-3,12,CASSVAGGLQYF,TGTGCCAGCAGTGTGGCCGGAGGGTTGCAGTATTTT
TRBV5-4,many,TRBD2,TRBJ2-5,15,CASSLPASGEETQYF,TGTGCCAGCAGCTTACCTGCTAGCGGAGAGGAGACCCAGTACTTC
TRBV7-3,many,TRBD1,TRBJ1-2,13,CASSSLQGTGYTF,TGTGCCAGCAGCTCCCTACAGGGGACGGGCTACACCTTC
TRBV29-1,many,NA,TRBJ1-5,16,CSVGRGGPQRGQPQHF,TGCAGCGTTGGCCGGGGAGGGCCCCAGCGGGGGCAGCCCCAGCATTTT
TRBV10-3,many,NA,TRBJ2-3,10,CATGTSTQYF,TGTGCCACCGGTACCTCTACGCAGTATTTT
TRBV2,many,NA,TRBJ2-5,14,CASSQQQSQETQYF,TGTGCCAGCAGTCAACAACAATCCCAAGAGACCCAGTACTTC
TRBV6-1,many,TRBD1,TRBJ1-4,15,CASRDTGTANEKLFF,TGTGCCAGCAGGGATACCGGGACAGCAAATGAAAAACTGTTTTTT
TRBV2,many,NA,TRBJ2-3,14,CASKLSGSTDTQYF,TGTGCCAGCAAGCTAAGCGGGAGCACAGATACGCAGTATTTT
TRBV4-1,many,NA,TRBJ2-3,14,CASSQEPVADTQYF,TGCGCCAGCAGCCAAGAACCGGTTGCAGATACGCAGTATTTT
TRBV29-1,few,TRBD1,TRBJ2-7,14,CSVTSGTGGYEQYF,TGCAGCGTGACCTCCGGGACAGGGGGCTACGAGCAGTACTTC
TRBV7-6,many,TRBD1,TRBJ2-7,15,CASSLAGTARDEQYF,TGTGCCAGCAGCTTAGCCGGGACAGCAAGGGACGAGCAGTACTTC
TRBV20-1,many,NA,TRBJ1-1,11,CSAPTGRVAFF,TGCAGTGCTCCCACAGGACGGGTGGCTTTCTTT
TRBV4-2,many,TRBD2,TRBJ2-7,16,CASSHSPVAGGYEQYF,TGTGCCAGCAGCCACTCCCCCGTAGCGGGGGGCTACGAGCAGTACTTC
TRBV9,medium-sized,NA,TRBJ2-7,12,CASSVLGHEQYF,TGTGCCAGCAGCGTACTAGGTCACGAGCAGTACTTC
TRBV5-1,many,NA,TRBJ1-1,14,CASSPLQESRDSFF,TGCGCCAGCAGCCCGCTACAGGAAAGTAGGGACTCTTTCTTT
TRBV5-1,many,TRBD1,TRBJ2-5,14,CASNEPGQQETQYF,TGCGCCAGCAACGAACCGGGACAGCAAGAGACCCAGTACTTC
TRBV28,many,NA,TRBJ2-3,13,CASSLDSTATQYF,TGTGCCAGCAGTTTAGACAGCACAGCCACGCAGTATTTT
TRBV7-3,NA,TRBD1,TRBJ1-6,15,CASSLNGRGNSPLHF,TGTGCCAGCAGCTTAAATGGCAGGGGGAATTCACCCCTCCACTTT
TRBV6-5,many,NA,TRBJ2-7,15,CASSYSHRTSYEQYF,TGTGCCAGCAGTTACTCACACAGGACGTCCTACGAGCAGTACTTC
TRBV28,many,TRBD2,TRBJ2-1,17,CASSLWTWGLVDNEQFF,TGTGCCAGCAGTTTATGGACATGGGGACTAGTCGACAATGAGCAGTTCTTC
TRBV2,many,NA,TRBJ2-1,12,CASGTPEKEQFF,TGTGCCAGCGGGACTCCGGAGAAGGAGCAGTTCTTC
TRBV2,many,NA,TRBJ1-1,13,CASMSAENTEAFF,TGTGCCAGCATGTCGGCGGAGAACACTGAAGCTTTCTTT
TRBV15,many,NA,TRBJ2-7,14,CATSRDQGRNEQYF,TGTGCCACCAGCAGAGATCAGGGAAGAAACGAGCAGTACTTC
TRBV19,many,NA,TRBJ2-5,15,CASSIRGEGRETQYF,TGTGCCAGTAGTATAAGGGGGGAGGGCCGAGAGACCCAGTACTTC
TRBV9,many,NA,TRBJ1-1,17,CASSGRRGGRGSTEAFF,TGTGCCAGCAGCGGCAGGAGGGGGGGGCGAGGGTCCACTGAAGCTTTCTTT
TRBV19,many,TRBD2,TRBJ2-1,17,CASSMASGGFSYNEQFF,TGTGCCAGTAGTATGGCTAGCGGGGGTTTCTCCTACAATGAGCAGTTCTTC
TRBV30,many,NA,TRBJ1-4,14,CAWTAGDHGEKLFF,TGTGCCTGGACCGCAGGGGACCACGGGGAAAAACTGTTTTTT
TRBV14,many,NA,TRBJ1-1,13,CASSHGMNTEAFF,TGTGCCAGCAGCCACGGTATGAACACTGAAGCTTTCTTT